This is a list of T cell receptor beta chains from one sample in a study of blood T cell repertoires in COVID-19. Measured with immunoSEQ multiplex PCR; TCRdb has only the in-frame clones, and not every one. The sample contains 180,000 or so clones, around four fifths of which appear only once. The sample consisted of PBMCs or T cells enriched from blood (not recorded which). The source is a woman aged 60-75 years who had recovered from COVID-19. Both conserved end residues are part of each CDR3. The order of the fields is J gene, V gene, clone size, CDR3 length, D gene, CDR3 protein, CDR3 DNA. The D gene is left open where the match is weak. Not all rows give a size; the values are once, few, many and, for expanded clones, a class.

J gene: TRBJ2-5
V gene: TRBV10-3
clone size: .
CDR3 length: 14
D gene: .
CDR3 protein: CAISESLRQETQYF
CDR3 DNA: TGTGCCATCAGTGAGTCATTGCGGCAAGAGACCCAGTACTTC

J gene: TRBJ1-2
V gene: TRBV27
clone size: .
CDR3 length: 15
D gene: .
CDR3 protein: CASSRTVQGHGGYTF
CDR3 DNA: TGTGCCAGCAGCCGTACCGTACAGGGCCATGGTGGCTACACCTTC

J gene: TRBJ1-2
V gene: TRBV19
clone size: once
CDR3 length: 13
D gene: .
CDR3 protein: CASSPGFNYGYTF
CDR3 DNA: TGTGCCAGTAGTCCAGGGTTTAACTATGGCTACACCTTC

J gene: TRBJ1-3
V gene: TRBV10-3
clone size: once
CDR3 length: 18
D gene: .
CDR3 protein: CAISESKGQFSSGNTIYF
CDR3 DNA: TGTGCCATCAGTGAGTCGAAAGGACAGTTTAGCTCTGGAAACACCATATATTTT

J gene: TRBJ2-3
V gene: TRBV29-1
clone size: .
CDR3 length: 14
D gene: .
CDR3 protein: CSVPPDSARYAQYF
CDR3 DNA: TGCAGCGTCCCCCCGGACAGTGCCAGATACGCGCAGTATTTT

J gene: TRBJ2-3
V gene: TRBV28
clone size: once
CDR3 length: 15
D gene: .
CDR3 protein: CASSRTNPSTDTQYF
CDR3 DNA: TGTGCCAGCAGCCGAACTAACCCGAGCACAGATACGCAGTATTTT

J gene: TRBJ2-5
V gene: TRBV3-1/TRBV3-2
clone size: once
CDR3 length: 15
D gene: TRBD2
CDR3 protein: CASSPTSQYQETQYF
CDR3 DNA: TGTGCCAGCAGCCCGACTAGCCAGTACCAAGAGACCCAGTACTTC

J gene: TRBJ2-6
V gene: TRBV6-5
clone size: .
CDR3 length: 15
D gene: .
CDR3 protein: CASRNTGAGANVLTF
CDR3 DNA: TGTGCCAGCAGGAACACGGGGGCTGGGGCCAACGTCCTGACTTTC

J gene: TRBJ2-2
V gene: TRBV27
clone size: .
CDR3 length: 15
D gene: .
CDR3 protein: CASSLQGSNTGELFF
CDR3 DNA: TGTGCCAGCAGTTTACAGGGGTCGAACACCGGGGAGCTGTTTTTT

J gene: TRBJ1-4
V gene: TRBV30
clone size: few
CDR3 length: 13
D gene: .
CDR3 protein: CAWSRDNNEKLFF
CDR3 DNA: TGTGCCTGGTCCCGTGACAACAATGAAAAACTGTTTTTT

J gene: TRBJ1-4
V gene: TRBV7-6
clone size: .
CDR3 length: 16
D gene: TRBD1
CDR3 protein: CASSRGTGTGYEKLFF
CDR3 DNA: TGTGCCAGCAGCCGTGGGACCGGGACAGGGTATGAAAAACTGTTTTTT

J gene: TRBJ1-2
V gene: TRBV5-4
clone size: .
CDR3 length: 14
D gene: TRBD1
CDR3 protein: CASSSNRGRGGYTF
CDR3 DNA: TGTGCCAGCAGCTCGAACAGGGGGCGTGGAGGCTACACCTTC

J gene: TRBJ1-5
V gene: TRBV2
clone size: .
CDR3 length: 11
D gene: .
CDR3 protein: CASSDDQPQHF
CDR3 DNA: TGTGCCAGCAGTGACGATCAGCCCCAGCATTTT

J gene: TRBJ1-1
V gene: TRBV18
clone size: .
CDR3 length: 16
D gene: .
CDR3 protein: CASSQMVTGASTEAFF
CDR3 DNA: TGTGCCAGCTCCCAAATGGTGACAGGTGCGAGCACTGAAGCTTTCTTT

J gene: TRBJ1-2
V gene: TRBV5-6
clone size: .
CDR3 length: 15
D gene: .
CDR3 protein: CASSLEQGLGYGYTF
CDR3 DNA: TGTGCCAGCAGCTTGGAGCAGGGGTTAGGCTATGGCTACACCTTC

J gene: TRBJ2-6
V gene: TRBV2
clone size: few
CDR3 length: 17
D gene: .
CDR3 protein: CASSEQGPNSGANVLTF
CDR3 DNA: TGTGCCAGCAGTGAACAGGGCCCCAATAGTGGGGCCAACGTCCTGACTTTC

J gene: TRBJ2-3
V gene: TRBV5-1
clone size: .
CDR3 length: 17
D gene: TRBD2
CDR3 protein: CASSLAELAVHGDTQYF
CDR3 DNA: TGCGCCAGCAGCTTGGCGGAGCTAGCGGTGCATGGAGATACGCAGTATTTT

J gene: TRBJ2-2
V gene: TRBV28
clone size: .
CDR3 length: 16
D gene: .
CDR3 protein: CASSLFPSEDTGELFF
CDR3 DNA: TGTGCCAGCAGTTTATTTCCTTCAGAGGACACCGGGGAGCTGTTTTTT

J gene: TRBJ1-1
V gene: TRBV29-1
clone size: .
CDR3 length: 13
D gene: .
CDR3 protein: CSVEVLHETEAFF
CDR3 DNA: TGCAGCGTTGAAGTTTTGCATGAGACTGAAGCTTTCTTT

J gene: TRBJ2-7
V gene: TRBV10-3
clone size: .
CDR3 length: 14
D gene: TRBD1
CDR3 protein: CAIRGVGQGGEQYF
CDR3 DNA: TGTGCCATCAGAGGTGTGGGACAGGGGGGCGAGCAGTACTTC

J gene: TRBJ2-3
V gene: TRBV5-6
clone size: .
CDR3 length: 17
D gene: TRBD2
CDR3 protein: CASSFVAGDYYADTQYF
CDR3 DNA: TGTGCCAGCAGCTTCGTCGCGGGGGACTATTATGCAGATACGCAGTATTTT

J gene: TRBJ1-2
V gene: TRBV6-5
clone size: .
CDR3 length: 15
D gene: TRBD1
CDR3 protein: CASSKGQGTTGGYTF
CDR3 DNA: TGTGCCAGCAGCAAGGGACAGGGGACAACGGGGGGCTACACCTTC

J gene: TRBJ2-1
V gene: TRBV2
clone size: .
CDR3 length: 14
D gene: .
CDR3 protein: CASSIRLVDNEQFF
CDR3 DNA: TGTGCCAGCTCTATCCGCCTCGTCGACAATGAGCAGTTCTTC

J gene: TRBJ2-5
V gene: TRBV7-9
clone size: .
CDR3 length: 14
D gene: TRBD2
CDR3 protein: CASSLTSDKETQYF
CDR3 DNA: TGTGCCAGCAGCCTAACTAGCGATAAAGAGACCCAGTACTTC

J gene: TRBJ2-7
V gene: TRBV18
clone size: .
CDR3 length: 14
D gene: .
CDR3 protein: CASSPLDSFYEQYF
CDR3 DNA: TGTGCCAGCTCACCTCTGGACAGTTTCTACGAGCAGTACTTC

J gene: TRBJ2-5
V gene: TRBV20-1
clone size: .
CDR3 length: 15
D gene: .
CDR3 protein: CSASGPPGDQETQYF
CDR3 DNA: TGCAGTGCTAGTGGTCCCCCCGGGGACCAAGAGACCCAGTACTTC

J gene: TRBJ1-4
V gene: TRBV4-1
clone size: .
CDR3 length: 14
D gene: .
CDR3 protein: CASSQRSDNEKLFF
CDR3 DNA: TGCGCCAGCAGCCAGCGGAGTGATAATGAAAAACTGTTTTTT

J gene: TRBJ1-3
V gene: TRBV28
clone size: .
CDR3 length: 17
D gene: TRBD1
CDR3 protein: CASSSGQGSLGGNTIYF
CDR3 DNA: TGTGCCAGCAGTTCGGGACAGGGCTCCCTAGGTGGAAACACCATATATTTT

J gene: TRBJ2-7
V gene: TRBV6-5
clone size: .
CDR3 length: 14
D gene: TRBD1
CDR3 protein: CASSRDRISYEQYF
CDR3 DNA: TGTGCCAGCAGCCGGGACAGGATCTCCTACGAGCAGTACTTC

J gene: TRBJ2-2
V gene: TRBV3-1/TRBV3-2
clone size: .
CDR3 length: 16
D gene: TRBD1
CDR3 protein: CASSKGAGPNTGELFF
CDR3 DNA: TGTGCCAGCAGCAAGGGGGCCGGCCCGAACACCGGGGAGCTGTTTTTT

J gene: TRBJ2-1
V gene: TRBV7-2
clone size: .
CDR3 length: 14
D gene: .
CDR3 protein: CASSLVPPRGEQFF
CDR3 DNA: TGTGCCAGCAGCTTAGTTCCCCCCAGGGGTGAGCAGTTCTTC

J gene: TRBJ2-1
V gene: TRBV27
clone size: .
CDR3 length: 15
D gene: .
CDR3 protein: CASVSGTPHGDEQFF
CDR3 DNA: TGTGCCAGCGTCTCTGGGACACCCCATGGAGATGAGCAGTTCTTC

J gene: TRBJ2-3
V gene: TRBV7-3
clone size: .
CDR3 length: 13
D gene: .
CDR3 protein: CASSLKHTDTQYF
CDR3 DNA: TGTGCCAGCAGCTTAAAGCACACAGATACGCAGTATTTT

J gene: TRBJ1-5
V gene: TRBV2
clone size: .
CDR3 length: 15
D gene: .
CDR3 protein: CASSGGDAGNQPQHF
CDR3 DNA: TGTGCCAGCAGTGGGGGGGACGCTGGCAATCAGCCCCAGCATTTT

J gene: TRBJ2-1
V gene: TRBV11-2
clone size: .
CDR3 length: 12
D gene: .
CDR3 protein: CASSSLYNEQFF
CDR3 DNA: TGTGCCAGCAGCTCCCTATACAATGAGCAGTTCTTC

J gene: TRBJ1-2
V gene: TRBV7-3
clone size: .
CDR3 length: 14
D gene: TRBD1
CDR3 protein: CASSPGTGGSGYTF
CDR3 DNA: TGTGCCAGCAGCCCCGGGACAGGGGGTTCTGGCTACACCTTC

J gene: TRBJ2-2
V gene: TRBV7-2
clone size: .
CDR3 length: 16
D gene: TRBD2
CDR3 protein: CASSLISGRGTGELFF
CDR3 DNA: TGTGCCAGCAGCTTAATCAGCGGGAGAGGCACCGGGGAGCTGTTTTTT

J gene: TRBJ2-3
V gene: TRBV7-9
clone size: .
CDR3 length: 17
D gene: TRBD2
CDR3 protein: CASSPRGTSGGSRTQYF
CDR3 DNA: TGTGCCAGCAGCCCAAGGGGGACTAGCGGGGGCTCACGAACGCAGTATTTT

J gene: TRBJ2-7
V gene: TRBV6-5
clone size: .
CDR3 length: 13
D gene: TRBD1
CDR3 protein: CASTKGTDYEQYF
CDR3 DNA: TGTGCCAGCACCAAAGGGACAGACTACGAGCAGTACTTC

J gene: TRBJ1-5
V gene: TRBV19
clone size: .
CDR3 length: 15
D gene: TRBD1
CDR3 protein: CASTMTGEGNQPQHF
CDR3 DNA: TGTGCCAGTACTATGACAGGGGAAGGCAATCAGCCCCAGCATTTT

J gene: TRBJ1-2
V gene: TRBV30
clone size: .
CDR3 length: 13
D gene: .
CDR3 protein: CAWSSREAYGYTF
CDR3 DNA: TGTGCCTGGAGTTCCAGGGAGGCCTATGGCTACACCTTC

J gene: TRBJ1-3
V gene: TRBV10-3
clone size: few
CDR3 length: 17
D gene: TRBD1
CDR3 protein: CAISETGVILSGNTIYF
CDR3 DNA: TGTGCCATCAGCGAGACAGGGGTGATCCTCTCTGGAAACACCATATATTTT

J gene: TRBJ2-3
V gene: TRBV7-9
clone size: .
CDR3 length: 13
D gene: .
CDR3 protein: CASSLPSADTQYF
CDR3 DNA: TGTGCCAGCAGCTTGCCTAGTGCAGATACGCAGTATTTT

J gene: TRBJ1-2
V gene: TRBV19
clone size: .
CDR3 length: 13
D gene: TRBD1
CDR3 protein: CASNPTGGQGYTF
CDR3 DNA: TGTGCCAGTAACCCGACAGGGGGGCAGGGCTACACCTTC

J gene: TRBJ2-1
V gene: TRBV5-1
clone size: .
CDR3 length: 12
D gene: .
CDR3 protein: CASSRGYNEQFF
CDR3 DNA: TGCGCCAGCAGCCGCGGGTACAATGAGCAGTTCTTC

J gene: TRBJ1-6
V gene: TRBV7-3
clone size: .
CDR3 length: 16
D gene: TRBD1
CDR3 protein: CASSLTGDSHNSPLHF
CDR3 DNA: TGTGCCAGCAGCTTAACGGGGGACAGCCATAATTCACCCCTCCACTTT

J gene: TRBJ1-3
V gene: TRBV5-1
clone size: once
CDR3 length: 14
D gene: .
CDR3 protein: CASAPQGGGNTIYF
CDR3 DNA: TGCGCCAGCGCACCACAGGGAGGGGGAAACACCATATATTTT

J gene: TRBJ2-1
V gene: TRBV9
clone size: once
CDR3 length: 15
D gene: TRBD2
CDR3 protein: CASSVGAGGYNEQFF
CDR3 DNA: TGTGCCAGCAGCGTAGGAGCGGGAGGATACAATGAGCAGTTCTTC

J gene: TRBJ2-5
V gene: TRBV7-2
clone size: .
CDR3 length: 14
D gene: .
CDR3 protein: CASSSRAYQETQYF
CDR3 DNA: TGTGCCAGCAGCTCCAGGGCCTACCAAGAGACCCAGTACTTC